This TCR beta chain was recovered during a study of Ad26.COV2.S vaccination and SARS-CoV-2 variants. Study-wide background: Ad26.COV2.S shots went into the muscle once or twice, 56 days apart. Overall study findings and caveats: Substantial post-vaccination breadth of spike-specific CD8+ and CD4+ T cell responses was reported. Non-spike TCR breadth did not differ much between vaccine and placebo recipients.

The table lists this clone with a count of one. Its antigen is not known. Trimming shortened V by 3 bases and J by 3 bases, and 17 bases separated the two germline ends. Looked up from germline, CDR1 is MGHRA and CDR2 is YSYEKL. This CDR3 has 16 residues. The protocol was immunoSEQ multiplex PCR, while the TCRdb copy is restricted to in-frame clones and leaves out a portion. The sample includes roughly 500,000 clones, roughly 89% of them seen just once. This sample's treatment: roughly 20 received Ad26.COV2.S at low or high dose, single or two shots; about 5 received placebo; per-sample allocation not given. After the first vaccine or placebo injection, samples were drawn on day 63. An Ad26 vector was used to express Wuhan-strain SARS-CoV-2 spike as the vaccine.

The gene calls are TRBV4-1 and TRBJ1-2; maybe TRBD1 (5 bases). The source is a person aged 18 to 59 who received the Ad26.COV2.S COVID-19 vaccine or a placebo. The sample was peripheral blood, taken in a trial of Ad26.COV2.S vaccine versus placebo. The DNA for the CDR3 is TGCGCCAGCAGCCAGGGGTTGATCAGGGTCGACTATGGCTACACCTTC. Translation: CASSQGLIRVDYGYTF.